Shown below are 31 T cell receptor beta chains from a single sample sequenced in a study of Graves' ophthalmopathy and Graves' hyperthyroidism. Investigators amplified TCR beta CDR3 regions from RNA transcripts. An opening RT-PCR round employed HTBI primers and preceded a second-round multiplex PCR. In TCRdb, the multiplex PCR reads were re-called with MiXCR into one record per CDR3 protein. This sample has about 380,000 distinct CDR3 sequences, with 15% found just once. Sequencing input: peripheral blood. The receptors here all came from a woman aged 18 to 35 with stable Graves' hyperthyroidism.

This clonotype showed up many times. This rearrangement joins TRBV5-1 to TRBJ1-1; weak D call: TRBD1 (5 bases). CDR1 is SGHRS, CDR2 YFSETQ, per germline. The CDR3 is 15 amino acids. Trimming removed 8 bases at V and 4 bases at J, with 21 bases between. The CDR3 protein is CASGDERVGGTEAFF. CDR3 nucleotides: TGCGCCAGTGGTGACGAAAGGGTTGGGGGCACTGAAGCTTTCTTT.

Of note for this clonotype: Germline and junction disagree at one end, which may indicate a read error. This chain connects TRBV2 to TRBJ1-1, with a weak D call TRBD1 (5 bases). Germline assignment: CDR1 SNHLY and CDR2 FYNNEI. CDR3 length equals 16 residues. CDR3 in DNA: TGTGCCAGCAGTGAAGCCTTAGGGAATTTGGGGACTGAAGTTTTCTTT. Protein sequence: CASSEALGNLGTEVFF.

There are many counts of this clonotype. The rearrangement links TRBV20-1 to TRBJ2-2, with D uncertain. Germline V gene lookup returns CDR1 DFQATT and CDR2 SNEGSKA (reference sequence). The ends were cut back, 3 bases at V and 7 bases at J, with 6 bases in the middle. This CDR3 has 11 residues. The CDR3 sequence is CSASSGGELFF. The DNA of the CDR3 is TGCAGTGCTAGTAGTGGCGGGGAGCTGTTTTTT.

This clonotype was detected many times. The chain has TRBV11-3 and TRBJ2-5, with D perhaps matching TRBD1 (5 bases). The length of the CDR3 is 13 residues. Germline CDR1 reads SGHNT; CDR2 reads YENEEA. V was trimmed by 5 bases and J by 2 bases, leaving 9 bases between them. CDR3 in amino acids: CASSTDIQETQYF. DNA of the CDR3: TGTGCCAGCAGCACGGACATTCAAGAGACCCAGTACTTC.

This clonotype was seen many times. The chain is built from TRBV6-2 or TRBV6-3 and TRBJ1-3; D is unclear. Trimming pared 0 bases from V and 0 bases from J, leaving 6 bases between. CDR1 and CDR2 (germline): MNHEY, SVGEGT. CDR3 length: 15 amino acids. The CDR3 loop is CASSYSRNSGNTIYF. The CDR3 DNA follows: TGTGCCAGCAGTTACTCACGGAACTCTGGAAACACCATATATTTT.

This clonotype was picked up many times. The rearrangement uses TRBV11-2 and TRBJ2-5; 8 bases are shared with TRBD2. With V trimmed by 5 bases and J by 3 bases, 8 bases remained unmatched. Per germline, CDR1 SGHAT and CDR2 FQNNGV. This CDR3 has 15 residues. CDR3 nucleotides: TGTGCCAGCAGCGCCAGACCGGGACTAGAAGAGACCCAGTACTTC. This encodes CASSARPGLEETQYF.

This clonotype was counted a few times. The V gene is TRBV12-3 or TRBV12-4, the J gene TRBJ1-5; TRBD1 agrees at 9 bases. V lost 3 bases to trimming and J lost 0 bases; unmatched junction nucleotides: 3. This CDR3 has 16 amino acids. Here the CDR3 reads CASSLGTGTSNQPQHF. In DNA form, the CDR3 reads TGTGCCAGCAGTTTGGGGACAGGGACTAGCAATCAGCCCCAGCATTTT.

The V gene is TRBV2, the J gene TRBJ1-1; the D gene is possibly TRBD1 (5 bases). V was cut by 9 bases and J by 11 bases, with 16 bases left in between. The germline V gene encodes CDR1 SNHLY and CDR2 FYNNEI. The CDR3 is made up of 11 amino acids. This CDR3 is CARDGGGDAFF. The CDR3 DNA sequence: TGTGCCAGGGATGGGGGAGGCGATGCTTTCTTT.

Comments on this clonotype: A much larger clonotype is one base distant, so this may be a read error. The chain is built from TRBV11-3 and TRBJ2-2; D call uncertain. The CDR3 loop spans 13 amino acids. From germline, CDR1 is SGHNT and CDR2 YENEEA. CDR3 loop: CVSSPRSPGELFF. Here the CDR3 DNA reads TGTGTCAGCAGCCCTAGGTCCCCAGGGGAGCTGTTTTTT.

This clonotype appeared many times. This chain connects TRBV29-1 to TRBJ1-1, with 7 bases that match TRBD1. The CDR3 runs 13 residues. Germline CDR1 SQVTM, CDR2 ANQGSEA. Germline trimming cut 4 bases from V and 0 bases from J; bases unmatched to any gene: 2. The CDR3 reads CSVAGGMNTEAFF. DNA for the CDR3: TGCAGCGTTGCAGGGGGGATGAACACTGAAGCTTTCTTT.

For this clonotype: This is likely a read error, given that the CDR3 carries no conserved phenylalanine or tryptophan at its end. This rearrangement joins TRBV7-2 to TRBJ2-5; tentatively, D is TRBD1 (6 bases). The CDR3 covers 14 residues. V lost 6 bases and J lost 5, with 16 bases in between. Germline V gives CDR1 SGHTA, CDR2 FQGNSA. Here the CDR3 reads CASRWGHRTETQYY. The CDR3, as DNA: TGTGCCAGCAGGTGGGGACATCGTACGGAGACCCAGTACTAC.

This clonotype occurred many times. The chain links TRBV7-8 to TRBJ2-7; 8 bases fit TRBD2. The V and J ends lost 6 bases and 7 bases, in that order; junction bases with no gene match: 8. Per the germline V gene, CDR1 is SGHVS and CDR2 is FQNEAQ. CDR3 length: 13 amino acids. The CDR3 bases are TGTGCCAGCAGGAATAGGGGGACTAGGGAGCAGTACTTC. Amino acids: CASRNRGTREQYF.

Many counts were recorded for this clonotype. The chain is built from TRBV12-3 or TRBV12-4 and TRBJ2-2; 10 bases line up with TRBD1. The CDR3 spans 16 residues. V shed 5 bases, J shed 5 bases, and the junction held 8 bases outside the gene matches. CDR3 amino acids: CASSHWTGGQTGELFF. The CDR3 DNA is TGTGCCAGCAGTCACTGGACAGGGGGACAGACCGGGGAGCTGTTTTTT.

This clonotype was detected many times. V gene TRBV24-1 combines with J gene TRBJ1-2, with TRBD1 identical over 7 bases. The V segment lost 4 bases and the J segment 6 bases; nucleotides outside the gene matches: 4. Germline loops: CDR1 KGHDR, CDR2 SFDVKD. This CDR3 has 13 amino acids. The chain's CDR3 is CATSDLDRDGYTF. In nucleotides, the CDR3 is TGTGCCACCAGTGACCTCGACAGGGATGGCTACACCTTC.

This clonotype has at least ten counts. V gene TRBV28 combines with J gene TRBJ2-7, with D possibly matching TRBD1 (6 bases). Germline CDR1 and CDR2: MDHEN and SYDVKM. The CDR3 has 14 amino acids. Trimming removed 3 bases at V and 5 bases at J, with 14 bases between. DNA for the CDR3: TGTGCCAGCAGTTTGTCCTACAGGGTCCACGAGCAGTACTTC. Translation gives CASSLSYRVHEQYF.

This clonotype was detected only a few times. The V call is TRBV5-6, the J call TRBJ2-7, with 7 bases identical to TRBD1. Germline CDR1 and CDR2: SGHDT and YYEEEE. The CDR3 length is 15 residues. J lost 3 bases, V lost 5 bases, and 11 bases had no gene match. The chain's CDR3 is CASRAPGTEYYEQYF. The CDR3 region has the DNA TGTGCCAGCAGAGCGCCCGGGACAGAGTACTACGAGCAGTACTTC. Based on the CDR3 plus reference TRBV5-6 and TRBJ2-7, the full variable domain is DAGVTQSPTHLIKTRGQQVTLRCSPKSGHDTVSWYQQALGQGPQFIFQYYEEEERQRGNFPDRFSGHQFPNYSSELNVNALLLGDSALYLCASRAPGTEYYEQYFGPGTRLTVT.

This clonotype came up a few times. The chain employs TRBV9 and TRBJ2-4; TRBD2 aligns across 7 bases. The CDR3 runs 15 residues. CDR1 is SGDLS and CDR2 is YYNGEE in the germline V gene. Trimming cost V 0 bases and J 10 bases; bases outside gene matches: 10. The CDR3 region is CASSVGMGRGEIQYF. Written as DNA, the CDR3 is TGTGCCAGCAGCGTAGGGATGGGACGGGGGGAGATTCAGTACTTC.

On this clonotype: Because it lacks the conserved phenylalanine or tryptophan at the end, this CDR3 is likely a read error. The chain uses TRBV5-1 and TRBJ2-7; D perhaps matches TRBD1 (5 bases). The CDR3 totals 14 residues. Germline-derived CDR1 and CDR2 are SGHRS and YFSETQ. V was shortened by 0 bases and J by 5 bases, with 12 bases between the two germline ends. The CDR3 coding sequence is TGCGCCAGCAGCTTGGTTCGGACACTGGACGAGCAGTACCTC. Translation: CASSLVRTLDEQYL.

In its sample, this clonotype was seen many times. The V and J genes are TRBV13 and TRBJ2-7, with D perhaps given as TRBD1 or TRBD2 (5 bases each). V was cut by 5 bases and J by 2 bases, with 16 bases left in between. Germline assignment: CDR1 PRHDT and CDR2 FYEKMQ (reference sequence). This CDR3 has 15 residues. The CDR3 DNA follows: TGTGCCAGCAGCCCGCCCGGGACGGAGACCTACGAGCAGTACTTC. As protein: CASSPPGTETYEQYF.

This clonotype was seen ten or more times. The V call is TRBV4-1, the J call TRBJ1-1; D unclear. From germline, CDR1 is MGHRA and CDR2 YSYEKL. CDR3 length equals 14 residues. The V and J ends lost 4 bases and 1 base respectively, with 10 bases between them. In nucleotides, the CDR3 is TGCGCCAGCAGCCCCACCCGGTGGAACACTGAAGCTTTCTTT. Amino acid sequence: CASSPTRWNTEAFF.

This clonotype was seen ten or more times. V usage is TRBV6-5 and J usage is TRBJ2-5; 8 bases match TRBD2. Germline V gives CDR1 MNHEY, CDR2 SVGAGI. The CDR3 consists of 16 residues. V trimming: 6 bases; J trimming: 5 bases; junction bases outside the gene matches: 14. CDR3 amino acids: CASRGIGGGPRETQYF. The DNA of the CDR3 is TGTGCCAGCAGAGGCATCGGCGGGGGGCCCCGTGAGACCCAGTACTTC.

This clonotype was detected ten times or more. This chain links TRBV5-1 with TRBJ2-7; no definite D call. The V gene lost 6 bases and the J gene lost 5 bases, with 18 bases spanning the gap. There are 14 residues in the CDR3. CDR1 and CDR2 from the germline V gene are SGHRS and YFSETQ. Here the CDR3 reads CASTDRFHKNEQYF. Here the CDR3 DNA reads TGCGCCAGCACGGACCGATTCCATAAGAACGAGCAGTACTTC.

This clonotype was counted between two and nine times. The CDR3 reads CASSHPTWGLGEQYF. CDR3 nucleotides: TGTGCCAGTAGCCACCCCACCTGGGGGTTAGGGGAGCAGTACTTC. This chain links TRBV19 with TRBJ2-7; TRBD1 or TRBD2 may be the D gene (5 bases each). Germline V lookup: CDR1 LNHDA, CDR2 SQIVND (reference sequence). With 6 bases removed from V and 7 bases from J, the gap between germline ends came to 22 bases. The CDR3 runs to 15 residues.

This clonotype came up many times. The chain employs TRBV15 and TRBJ1-1; D not resolved. CDR1 LNHNV and CDR2 YYDKDF come from the germline V gene (reference sequence). This CDR3 is built from 14 residues. V gave up 5 bases and J gave up 0 bases, with 10 bases separating them. CDR3: CATSHGRVNTEAFF. In DNA, the CDR3 is TGTGCCACCAGCCACGGACGGGTGAACACTGAAGCTTTCTTT. Combining the CDR3 with reference TRBV15 and TRBJ1-1 gives the whole variable domain DAMVIQNPRYQVTQFGKPVTLSCSQTLNHNVMYWYQQKSSQAPKLLFHYYDKDFNNEADTPDNFQSRRPNTSFCFLDIRSPGLGDTAMYLCATSHGRVNTEAFFGQGTRLTVV.

This clonotype appeared a single time. J is TRBJ2-7 and V is TRBV6-5; 7 nucleotides agree with TRBD1. The CDR3 runs to 14 residues. CDR1 and CDR2 from the germline V gene are MNHEY and SVGAGI. V shed 6 bases and J 0 bases; nucleotides not matched to a gene: 5. In DNA form, the CDR3 reads TGTGCCAGCAGATATGACAGGGTCTCCTACGAGCAGTACTTC. Translation: CASRYDRVSYEQYF.

The table lists this clonotype with many counts. This rearrangement joins TRBV4-1 to TRBJ1-2, with a tentative D call TRBD1 (6 bases). This CDR3 is built from 17 residues. Germline V CDR1 and CDR2: MGHRA, YSYEKL. V lost 4 bases and J lost 6, with 24 bases in between. CDR3 protein: CASSRNLRGTIPHGYTF. The CDR3 bases are TGCGCCAGCAGCCGTAATCTTAGGGGGACCATACCGCATGGCTACACCTTC.

This clonotype was seen many times. V and J are TRBV9 and TRBJ1-3; possibly TRBD1 for D (5 bases). Germline loops: CDR1 SGDLS, CDR2 YYNGEE. The CDR3 covers 13 residues. V shed 6 bases and J shed 2 bases, with 9 bases lying between them. CDR3 bases: TGTGCCAGCATGGGGCGGACTGGAAACACCATATATTTT. It is translated as CASMGRTGNTIYF.

This clonotype was recorded many times. V and J are TRBV6-6 and TRBJ1-1, with D tentatively TRBD1 (6 bases). Germline V gene sequence: CDR1 MNHNY, CDR2 SVGAGI (reference sequence). Trimming cost V 5 bases and J 1 base, with 11 bases left between them. CDR3 length equals 14 residues. The CDR3 loop reads CASSRGGTNTEAFF. The CDR3, as DNA: TGTGCCAGCAGTCGGGGGGGCACGAACACTGAAGCTTTCTTT.

This clonotype was detected ten times or more. The chain has TRBV2 and TRBJ2-5, with D tentatively TRBD1 (6 bases). V lost 7 bases, J lost 2 bases, and 14 bases lay in between. Per germline, CDR1 SNHLY and CDR2 FYNNEI. The CDR3 is 14 amino acids. In nucleotides, the CDR3 is TGTGCCAGCAAATTTGGAGGACAGCAAGAGACCCAGTACTTC. Residues: CASKFGGQQETQYF.

This clonotype was counted at least ten times. This chain joins TRBV19 and TRBJ1-1; D is undetermined. The CDR3 loop spans 11 amino acids. V lost 3 bases, J lost 9 bases, and 8 bases lay in between. The germline V gene has CDR1 LNHDA and CDR2 SQIVND (reference sequence). The CDR3 sequence is CASSISRKAFF. The CDR3 bases are TGTGCCAGTAGTATCAGCAGGAAAGCTTTCTTT.

This clonotype turned up a few times. This sequence joins TRBV20-1 and TRBJ2-6; D is tentatively TRBD1 or TRBD2 (5 bases each). V dropped 1 base and J dropped 2 bases, with 21 bases sitting between them. The CDR3 is 19 residues long. Germline V gene lookup returns CDR1 DFQATT and CDR2 SNEGSKA (reference sequence). Here the CDR3 DNA reads TGCAGTGCTAGAGCCCGGCCGATCGGGGCTTTAACTGGGGCCAACGTCCTGACTTTC. This sequence encodes CSARARPIGALTGANVLTF.